Listed below are T cell receptor beta chains from one sample, sequenced in a study of blood T cell repertoires in COVID-19. Produced via immunoSEQ multiplex PCR; TCRdb's table is partial and in-frame only. The sample contains 250,000 to 400,000 clones, roughly 88% of which appear only once. Sequenced input: peripheral blood. The receptors derive from a woman aged 30 to 39 with COVID-19, enrolled during active disease. The CDR3 runs from the conserved cysteine through the conserved F or W. A D gene is named only where the DNA matches it firmly. Rows may omit the clone size; those that give it use once, few, many or a size class.

size: NA
V: TRBV19
D: TRBD1
J: TRBJ2-7
CDR3: CASSAPGTGVYEQYF
DNA: TGTGCCAGTAGTGCCCCCGGGACAGGAGTCTACGAGCAGTACTTC

size: NA
V: TRBV9
D: NA
J: TRBJ1-1
CDR3: CASSVATTPGAPMNTEAFF
DNA: TGTGCCAGCAGCGTAGCTACGACACCAGGGGCCCCCATGAACACTGAAGCTTTCTTT

size: NA
V: TRBV7-3
D: NA
J: TRBJ2-6
CDR3: CASSPGSGANVLTF
DNA: TGTGCCAGCAGCCCAGGCTCTGGGGCCAACGTCCTGACTTTC

size: once
V: TRBV5-1
D: TRBD2
J: TRBJ2-1
CDR3: CASRRDGGASNEQFF
DNA: TGCGCCAGCAGGCGGGACGGGGGGGCCAGCAATGAGCAGTTCTTC

size: NA
V: TRBV19
D: NA
J: TRBJ2-1
CDR3: CASSIDLPRLKVNEQFF
DNA: TGTGCCAGTAGTATTGACCTCCCCAGGCTCAAGGTGAATGAGCAGTTCTTC

size: NA
V: TRBV18
D: TRBD1
J: TRBJ1-1
CDR3: CASSPRQGRVNTEAFF
DNA: TGTGCCAGCTCACCGAGACAGGGCAGAGTTAACACTGAAGCTTTCTTT

size: NA
V: TRBV6-4
D: NA
J: TRBJ1-1
CDR3: CASSAYSQPNTEAFF
DNA: TGTGCCAGCAGTGCGTATTCACAGCCGAACACTGAAGCTTTCTTT

size: NA
V: TRBV3-1/TRBV3-2
D: TRBD2
J: TRBJ2-1
CDR3: CASSQAIAGGNNEQFF
DNA: TGTGCCAGCAGCCAGGCAATAGCGGGGGGCAACAATGAGCAGTTCTTC

size: NA
V: TRBV15
D: NA
J: TRBJ1-1
CDR3: CATSRGRRREGTEAFF
DNA: TGTGCCACCAGCAGAGGACGGCGCAGAGAGGGCACTGAAGCTTTCTTT

size: few
V: TRBV9
D: NA
J: TRBJ1-2
CDR3: CARSGGGVRGYTF
DNA: TGTGCCCGCAGCGGTGGGGGGGTACGAGGCTACACCTTC

size: NA
V: TRBV5-1
D: TRBD1
J: TRBJ1-2
CDR3: CASSLLQGVNYGYTF
DNA: TGCGCCAGCAGCTTGCTCCAGGGGGTGAACTATGGCTACACCTTC

size: NA
V: TRBV6-5
D: TRBD1
J: TRBJ1-2
CDR3: CASSSGTGVYGYTF
DNA: TGTGCCAGCAGCTCCGGGACAGGAGTCTATGGCTACACCTTC

size: NA
V: TRBV19
D: TRBD2
J: TRBJ2-1
CDR3: CASSTRGTRNSNEQFF
DNA: TGTGCCAGTAGTACTCGGGGGACTAGGAACAGCAATGAGCAGTTCTTC

size: NA
V: TRBV7-3
D: TRBD1
J: TRBJ2-5
CDR3: CASSPGQGEETQYF
DNA: TGTGCCAGCAGTCCGGGACAGGGGGAAGAGACCCAGTACTTC

size: NA
V: TRBV4-1
D: NA
J: TRBJ2-3
CDR3: CASSQESTDFPRGDTQYF
DNA: TGCGCCAGCAGCCAAGAATCTACGGACTTCCCCCGGGGAGATACGCAGTATTTT

size: NA
V: TRBV9
D: TRBD2
J: TRBJ2-5
CDR3: CATSRGGPGETQYF
DNA: TGTGCTACCTCCCGGGGGGGGCCGGGGGAGACCCAGTACTTC

size: NA
V: TRBV9
D: NA
J: TRBJ1-1
CDR3: CASSPTGGYSSEAFF
DNA: TGTGCCAGCAGCCCAACGGGTGGATATTCCTCTGAAGCTTTCTTT

size: NA
V: TRBV9
D: TRBD1
J: TRBJ1-4
CDR3: CASSAGTANEKLFF
DNA: TGTGCCAGCAGCGCAGGGACAGCTAATGAAAAACTGTTTTTT

size: once
V: TRBV9
D: NA
J: TRBJ2-2
CDR3: CASSVDPDPGELFF
DNA: TGTGCCAGCAGCGTAGATCCAGATCCCGGGGAGCTGTTTTTT

size: few
V: TRBV3-1/TRBV3-2
D: NA
J: TRBJ1-4
CDR3: CASSQALAEVREKLFF
DNA: TGTGCCAGCAGCCAAGCCCTGGCGGAGGTTAGAGAAAAACTGTTTTTT